Shown below are 18 T cell receptor beta chains from a single sample sequenced in a study of blood T cell repertoires in COVID-19. Repertoires were generated with immunoSEQ multiplex PCR, while TCRdb's copy carries only in-frame clones and drops some. Of under 250,000 clones in the sample, around 90% were seen once. Sequencing was carried out using peripheral blood. The receptors shown here come from a man aged 55-75 years who had recovered from COVID-19.

This chain joins TRBV29-1 and TRBJ2-7, with 7 bases lining up with TRBD2. CDR3 length: 12 amino acids. Germline V CDR1 and CDR2: SQVTM, ANQGSEA. V lost 4 bases, J lost 2 bases, and 2 bases stayed unmatched. The CDR3 loop is CSVGGGTYEQYF. CDR3 nucleotide sequence: TGCAGCGTTGGGGGGGGTACCTACGAGCAGTACTTC.

The CDR3 DNA reads as TGTGCCACAAGAGCAACAGGGAACACCGGGGAGCTGTTTTTT. Encoded protein: CATRATGNTGELFF. V gene TRBV24-1 combines with J gene TRBJ2-2, with TRBD1 as a possible D gene (5 bases). CDR1 and CDR2 from the germline V gene are KGHDR and SFDVKD. This CDR3 region has 14 residues. Trimming cost V 10 bases and J 1 base, with 12 bases left between them.

This chain joins TRBV29-1 and TRBJ2-5; the match to TRBD1 covers 7 bases. This CDR3 is built from 13 residues. The V gene end was trimmed by 7 bases and the J gene end by 1 base; junction bases not matched to a gene: 6. The germline V gene has CDR1 SQVTM and CDR2 ANQGSEA. CDR3 DNA sequence: TGCAGCGGTTTCGGGACAGCCCAAGAGACCCAGTACTTC. This sequence encodes CSGFGTAQETQYF.

The genes are TRBV7-2 and TRBJ1-5; D may be TRBD1 (6 bases). The V gene's germline CDR1 is SGHTA and CDR2 FQGNSA. CDR3 length equals 17 residues. Trimming pared 3 bases from V and 1 base from J, leaving 16 bases between. Here the CDR3 DNA reads TGTGCCAGCAGCTTCGCCCCACAGGGCCTAAGCAATCAGCCCCAGCATTTT. This sequence encodes CASSFAPQGLSNQPQHF. Using reference TRBV7-2 and TRBJ1-5 for the parts outside the CDR3, the full variable domain is GAGVSQSPSNKVTEKGKDVELRCDPISGHTALYWYRQSLGQGLEFLIYFQGNSAPDKSGLPSDRFSAERTGGSVSTLTIQRTQQEDSAVYLCASSFAPQGLSNQPQHFGDGTRLSIL.

V and J are TRBV10-3 and TRBJ1-2; D is ambiguous. Germline V gene lookup returns CDR1 ENHRY and CDR2 SYGVKD. The length of the CDR3 is 11 residues. V lost 6 bases, J lost 7 bases, and 9 bases lay in between. CDR3 DNA sequence: TGTGCCATCAGCGGCACGGGTGGCTACACCTTC. It is translated as CAISGTGGYTF.

The chain employs TRBV18 and TRBJ2-3, with TRBD1 as a possible D gene (7 bases). This CDR3 is 16 amino acids long. V gave up 3 bases and J gave up 0 bases, with 13 bases separating them. Germline V gene lookup returns CDR1 KGHSH and CDR2 LQKENI. CDR3 bases: TGTGCCAGCTCACCCCCAGGGGGGCTAAGCACAGATACGCAGTATTTT. Protein: CASSPPGGLSTDTQYF.

The V gene is TRBV7-2, the J gene TRBJ1-1, with 11 bases that match TRBD1. This CDR3 contains 16 residues. CDR1 SGHTA and CDR2 FQGNSA come from the germline V gene. Trimming cost V 5 bases and J 5 bases; bases outside gene matches: 10. The CDR3 region is CASSDRDRGFRTEAFF. CDR3 nucleotide sequence: TGTGCCAGCAGCGACCGGGACAGGGGGTTCAGAACTGAAGCTTTCTTT.

V is TRBV18 and J is TRBJ2-2, with D possibly being TRBD1 (6 bases). The CDR3 has 14 amino acids. The germline V gene encodes CDR1 KGHSH and CDR2 LQKENI. Trimming cost V 3 bases and J 5 bases, with 10 bases left between them. The CDR3 DNA reads as TGTGCCAGCTCACCGAACAGGGAAACCGGGGAGCTGTTTTTT. It yields the protein CASSPNRETGELFF.

The V gene is TRBV9, the J gene TRBJ1-4, with TRBD1 as a possible D gene (6 bases). This CDR3 has 14 amino acids. Germline CDR1 reads SGDLS; CDR2 reads YYNGEE. V dropped 5 bases and J dropped 8 bases, with 16 bases sitting between them. The CDR3 sequence is CASRGTGKGEKLFF. The CDR3 region has the DNA TGTGCCAGCAGGGGAACAGGGAAGGGCGAAAAACTGTTTTTT.

V and J are TRBV7-3 and TRBJ1-1; 9 bases are a match to TRBD1. The CDR3 sequence is 13 residues long. V gave up 5 bases and J gave up 11 bases; unmatched junction bases: 9. CDR1 and CDR2 (germline): SGHTA, FQGTGA. The CDR3 reads CASSPRGTGFAFF. CDR3 sequence (DNA): TGTGCCAGCAGCCCCCGAGGGACAGGGTTCGCTTTCTTT.

This clone was observed a single time. J is TRBJ1-1 and V is TRBV5-6, with 8 bases matching TRBD1. The CDR3 totals 15 residues. Germline V CDR1 and CDR2: SGHDT, YYEEEE. V lost 3 bases and J lost 6; bases outside the gene matches: 10. The CDR3 sequence: CASSSTGTGGAEAFF. CDR3 in DNA: TGTGCCAGCAGCTCCACCGGGACAGGCGGGGCTGAAGCTTTCTTT.

This clone was found a few times. The chain joins TRBV18 to TRBJ2-1; D is ambiguous. V was pared by 3 bases and J by 10 bases, with 7 bases between. This CDR3 is 11 amino acids long. In germline, CDR1 is KGHSH, CDR2 LQKENI. The DNA for the CDR3 is TGTGCCAGCTCACCGGTACACGAGCAGTTCTTC. Translating gives CASSPVHEQFF.

The chain joins TRBV7-9 to TRBJ1-6; TRBD1 might be the D (5 bases). Germline V gives CDR1 SEHNR, CDR2 FQNEAQ (reference sequence). Between the trimmed V and J ends, which lost 2 bases and 7 bases, there was a span of 15 bases. The CDR3 length is 16 residues. This CDR3 is CASSLRFAKGNSPLHF. CDR3 DNA sequence: TGTGCCAGCAGCTTAAGGTTTGCGAAGGGGAATTCACCCCTCCACTTT.

The V gene is TRBV5-1, the J gene TRBJ2-3; TRBD1 agrees at 8 bases. CDR3 length: 14 residues. Germline trimming cut 5 bases from V and 8 bases from J; bases unmatched to any gene: 10. Germline lookup yields CDR1 SGHRS and CDR2 YFSETQ. The CDR3 nucleotides are TGCGCCAGCAGACCTCCAGGGGGCCAGGGTACGCAGTATTTT. Translated: CASRPPGGQGTQYF. Full variable domain (missing parts from reference TRBV5-1 and TRBJ2-3): KAGVTQTPRYLIKTRGQQVTLSCSPISGHRSVSWYQQTPGQGLQFLFEYFSETQRNKGNFPGRFSGRQFSNSRSEMNVSTLELGDSALYLCASRPPGGQGTQYFGPGTRLTVL.

The J gene is TRBJ2-2, the V gene TRBV6-2 or TRBV6-3; D is ambiguous. The CDR3 is 13 residues long. The germline V gene has CDR1 MNHEY and CDR2 SVGEGT. V was clipped by 4 bases and J by 7 bases, with 10 bases between them. CDR3 loop: CASSSYRLGELFF. In nucleotides, the CDR3 is TGTGCCAGCAGTTCCTATCGTCTCGGGGAGCTGTTTTTT.

The chain uses TRBV4-2 and TRBJ2-6, with TRBD2 matching over 10 bases. The CDR3 consists of 18 residues. Trimming took 4 bases from V and 4 from J; bases not matched to a gene: 10. The germline V gene encodes CDR1 LGHNA and CDR2 YNFKEQ. The CDR3 DNA reads TGTGCCAGCAGCCCTCTAGCGGGAGCGCCCTTGGGGGCCAACGTCCTGACTTTC. Residues: CASSPLAGAPLGANVLTF.

The J gene is TRBJ1-3, the V gene TRBV6-2 or TRBV6-3, with 7 bases fitting TRBD1. The CDR3 is 17 amino acids. The germline V gene has CDR1 MNHEY and CDR2 SVGEGT. V gave up 0 bases and J gave up 1 base; unmatched junction bases: 6. This CDR3 reads CASSYSGQSLSGNTIYF. CDR3 coding DNA: TGTGCCAGCAGTTACTCGGGACAGTCTCTATCTGGAAACACCATATATTTT.

This chain connects TRBV18 to TRBJ1-5; possibly TRBD1 for D (5 bases). Germline values: CDR1 KGHSH, CDR2 LQKENI. This CDR3 has 16 amino acids. Trimming shortened V by 3 bases and J by 4 bases, and 16 bases separated the two germline ends. CDR3 sequence (DNA): TGTGCCAGCTCACCGTCGGGACTTAGACGGAATCAGCCCCAGCATTTT. It is translated as CASSPSGLRRNQPQHF.